These 9 T cell receptor beta chains came from one sample sequenced in a study of immune characterization of retroperitoneal liposarcoma. Each CDR3 protein gets one entry after TCRdb re-called the PCR reads with MiXCR. Here the sample spans 8,500 to 13,000 distinct CDR3 sequences, about a quarter being singletons. The sample consisted of tumor tissue. The receptors derive from a male donor with retroperitoneal liposarcoma.

This clonotype was seen many times. The chain uses TRBV6-1 and TRBJ2-1; no definite D call. The CDR3 is made up of 14 amino acids. Trimming shortened V by 5 bases and J by 1 base, and 9 bases separated the two germline ends. From germline, CDR1 is MNHNS and CDR2 SASEGT. CDR3 DNA: TGTGCCAGCAGTTTGGCGTCATCCTACAATGAGCAGTTCTTC. It is translated as CASSLASSYNEQFF.

The chain recombines TRBV6-6 with TRBJ2-1; 7 nucleotides match TRBD1. The DNA end favors TRBJ2-5, so the J call may be wrong. This CDR3 has 14 residues. Germline V gives CDR1 MNHNY, CDR2 SVGAGI (reference sequence). The CDR3 nucleotides read TGTGCCAGCAGTGACTGGAGACAGGGAGAGACCCAGTACTTC. This translates into CASSDWRQGETQYF.

The chain joins TRBV7-2 to TRBJ2-1; no clear D. The DNA end favors TRBJ2-7, so the J call may be wrong. The V gene's germline CDR1 is SGHTA and CDR2 FQGNSA. This CDR3 comprises 15 residues. CDR3 bases: TGTGCCAGCAGCTTAGATTACCGGTCGTCCTACGAGCAGTACTTC. Its protein is CASSLDYRSSYEQYF.

This clonotype was seen repeatedly, ten times or more. This chain links TRBV6-1 with TRBJ2-1; 14 bases align to TRBD2. CDR1 MNHNS and CDR2 SASEGT come from the germline V gene. CDR3 length: 16 amino acids. V shed 6 bases and J 13 bases; nucleotides not matched to a gene: 14. This CDR3 reads CASRPGLAGVGETQFF. CDR3 nucleotides: TGTGCCAGCAGGCCGGGACTAGCGGGAGTAGGAGAGACCCAGTTCTTC.

This clonotype was observed at least ten times. The genes are TRBV6-6 and TRBJ1-2, with no clear D. The germline V gene has CDR1 MNHNY and CDR2 SVGAGI (reference sequence). The germline V and J ends were trimmed by 0 bases and 4 bases, with 6 bases remaining between them. The CDR3 is made up of 13 amino acids. In DNA form, the CDR3 reads TGTGCCAGCAGTTACTCGAGAGGCTATGGCTACACCTTC. Its protein product is CASSYSRGYGYTF.

This clonotype has just a few counts. CDR3 sequence reads: CASSYGGWETQYF. Here the CDR3 DNA reads TGTGCCAGCAGTTACGGGGGCTGGGAGACCCAGTACTTC. This chain connects TRBV6-5 to TRBJ2-5; tentative D call: TRBD1 (6 bases). V lost 2 bases to trimming and J lost 5 bases, with 9 bases between them. The CDR3 length is 13 residues. Germline V lookup: CDR1 MNHEY, CDR2 SVGAGI.

This clonotype has a count of ten or more. CDR3 in DNA: TGTGCCAGCAGCGTCAAGGGGGGCGTGGGCGAGCAGTACTTC. The encoded protein is CASSVKGGVGEQYF. This chain uses TRBV7-3 with TRBJ2-1; possibly TRBD1 or TRBD2 for D (6 bases each). The end of the DNA aligns better with TRBJ2-7, so the J call may be wrong. The CDR3 runs to 14 residues. Germline assignment: CDR1 SGHTA and CDR2 FQGTGA.

This clonotype was found a few times. The chain is built from TRBV11-1 and TRBJ2-1, with 8 bases aligning to TRBD1. In germline, CDR1 is SGHAT, CDR2 FQDESV (reference sequence). The CDR3 runs 15 residues. Losses at the gene ends were 1 base for V and 3 bases for J; bases not matched to a gene: 2. The CDR3 sequence is CASSLGQGNYNEQFF. The CDR3 bases are TGTGCCAGCAGCTTAGGACAGGGGAACTACAATGAGCAGTTCTTC.

The chain couples TRBV27 to TRBJ2-1, with D uncertain. TRBJ2-7 explains the end of the DNA better; the J call may be wrong. The CDR3 length is 15 residues. Germline loops: CDR1 MNHEY, CDR2 SMNVEV (reference sequence). In nucleotides, the CDR3 is TGTGCCAGCAGTTTCAGACAAAGCTCCTACAATGAGCAGTACTTC. Amino acids: CASSFRQSSYNEQYF.